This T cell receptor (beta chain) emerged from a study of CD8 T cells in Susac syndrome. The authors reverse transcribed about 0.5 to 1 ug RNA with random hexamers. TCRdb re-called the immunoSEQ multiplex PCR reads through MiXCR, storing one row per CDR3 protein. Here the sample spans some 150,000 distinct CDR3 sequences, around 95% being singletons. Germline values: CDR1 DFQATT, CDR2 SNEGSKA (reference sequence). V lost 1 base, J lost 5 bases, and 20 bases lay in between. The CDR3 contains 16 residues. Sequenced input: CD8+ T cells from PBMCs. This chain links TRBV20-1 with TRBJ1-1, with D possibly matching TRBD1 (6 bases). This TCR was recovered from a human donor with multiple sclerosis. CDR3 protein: CSARAPNRGGRTEAFF. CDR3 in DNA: TGCAGTGCTAGAGCCCCGAATCGAGGGGGGAGGACTGAAGCTTTCTTT.